This T cell receptor beta chain was identified during a study of T cell responses to AZD1222 COVID-19 vaccine. Germline V gene data show CDR1 as SGHTA and CDR2 as FQGTGA. The CDR3 is 15 amino acids. V was clipped by 2 bases and J by 10 bases, with 15 bases between them. With regard to this clone: Its antigen is currently unknown.

Regarding the study as a whole: With dominance at 160-218 and 743-854, vaccine-associated CD4 TCRs spanned spike. Repertoires were collected only later (after the peak T cell response had occurred).

Assay used: immunoSEQ multiplex PCR; TCRdb lists only in-frame clones, some missing. This sample has 140,000 to 150,000 clones, with approximately 86% found just once. The chain has TRBV7-3 and TRBJ1-6; D not resolved. The receptor was derived from an adult who received the MenACWY meningococcal vaccine as a control. The sample in question was peripheral blood, obtained 28 days after the second dose of the MenACWY control vaccine. The CDR3 protein is CASSLGRGYRSPLHF. CDR3 DNA sequence: TGTGCCAGCAGCTTAGGTAGAGGATATCGGTCACCCCTCCACTTT.